A selection of T cell receptor beta chains follows, all from one sample in a study of T cell repertoires and HLA-DP antigens. This table comes from immunoSEQ multiplex PCR, and its TCRdb copy is limited to in-frame clones, with some not included. The sample consists of about 2,100 clones, 78% of them appearing once. Sequencing input: CD137- CD4+ T cells from cultured PBMCs. These receptors originate from a woman aged 18-29 years in good health and CMV-seronegative. CDR3s include the opening cysteine and the closing phenylalanine or tryptophan. A D gene is named only where the DNA matches it firmly. Size tells how often a clone was seen (once, few, many) or the class of an expanded clone, and some rows leave it out.

cdr3_nt: TGCGCCAGCAGCCCCGGACTAGCGGGGGGGCCAGCAGATACGCAGTATTTT
cdr3_aa: CASSPGLAGGPADTQYF
d_call: TRBD2
j_call: TRBJ2-3
clone_size: -
v_call: TRBV5-1

cdr3_nt: TGCAGCGGTGTCCGACCTAGCGGGGGGGCGGAGACCCAGTACTTC
cdr3_aa: CSGVRPSGGAETQYF
d_call: TRBD2
j_call: TRBJ2-5
clone_size: -
v_call: TRBV29-1

cdr3_nt: TGTGCCAGCAGCTCCGTCTTAAGGGGCGAAAGTTCACCCCTCCACTTT
cdr3_aa: CASSSVLRGESSPLHF
d_call: -
j_call: TRBJ1-6
clone_size: large
v_call: TRBV27

cdr3_nt: TGCGCCAGCAGCTTGGACACGACAGGGCGCTCTGGAAACACCATATATTTT
cdr3_aa: CASSLDTTGRSGNTIYF
d_call: TRBD1
j_call: TRBJ1-3
clone_size: -
v_call: TRBV5-1

cdr3_nt: TGTGCCAGCAGTTACGGACACACTAACTATGGCTACACCTTC
cdr3_aa: CASSYGHTNYGYTF
d_call: -
j_call: TRBJ1-2
clone_size: -
v_call: TRBV6-5

cdr3_nt: TGTGCCAGCTCACCGGGACCAGGGGTAACTAATGAAAAACTGTTTTTT
cdr3_aa: CASSPGPGVTNEKLFF
d_call: -
j_call: TRBJ1-4
clone_size: -
v_call: TRBV18

cdr3_nt: TGTGCTAGCAGCTTAGTACAGAACACCGGGGAGCTGTTTTTT
cdr3_aa: CASSLVQNTGELFF
d_call: -
j_call: TRBJ2-2
clone_size: once
v_call: TRBV7-7

cdr3_nt: TGTGCCAGCAGCTTAGATGGGAGCGGACCAGATACGCAGTATTTT
cdr3_aa: CASSLDGSGPDTQYF
d_call: -
j_call: TRBJ2-3
clone_size: -
v_call: TRBV11-3

cdr3_nt: TGTGCCAGCAGCTTCCTCAGTGGGGGGGGGAATCAGCCCCAGCATTTT
cdr3_aa: CASSFLSGGGNQPQHF
d_call: -
j_call: TRBJ1-5
clone_size: -
v_call: TRBV7-9

cdr3_nt: TGCGCCAGCAGCCACAGGGCGGGGGCTGGGGCCAACGTCCTGACTTTC
cdr3_aa: CASSHRAGAGANVLTF
d_call: -
j_call: TRBJ2-6
clone_size: -
v_call: TRBV5-1

cdr3_nt: TGTGCCAGCAGCCCCCCGGGGGGGCCGACTAACTATGGCTACACCTTC
cdr3_aa: CASSPPGGPTNYGYTF
d_call: -
j_call: TRBJ1-2
clone_size: few
v_call: TRBV7-9

cdr3_nt: TGTGCCACCTCCGGGACAGGGTCTGGAAACACCATATATTTT
cdr3_aa: CATSGTGSGNTIYF
d_call: TRBD1
j_call: TRBJ1-3
clone_size: -
v_call: TRBV6-5

cdr3_nt: TGCGCCAGCAGCTTCGGACTAGCGGCCTACAATGAGCAGTTCTTC
cdr3_aa: CASSFGLAAYNEQFF
d_call: TRBD2
j_call: TRBJ2-1
clone_size: -
v_call: TRBV4-3

cdr3_nt: TGTGCCAGCAGCTTAAGGCCCCGGGGGGGCCAGAATGAGCAGTTCTTC
cdr3_aa: CASSLRPRGGQNEQFF
d_call: TRBD2
j_call: TRBJ2-1
clone_size: -
v_call: TRBV7-9

cdr3_nt: TGTGCCAGAAGCTTGTGGGAGGAGACGAACACTGAAGCTTTCTTT
cdr3_aa: CARSLWEETNTEAFF
d_call: -
j_call: TRBJ1-1
clone_size: -
v_call: TRBV5-3

cdr3_nt: TGTGCCAGCAGCGCTGGGGGAGTAATAAGGGATACGCAGTATTTT
cdr3_aa: CASSAGGVIRDTQYF
d_call: -
j_call: TRBJ2-3
clone_size: few
v_call: TRBV9

cdr3_nt: TGTGCCAGCAGCTTTGGAGGTTCGTCTATCCATCAGCCCCAGCATTTT
cdr3_aa: CASSFGGSSIHQPQHF
d_call: -
j_call: TRBJ1-5
clone_size: -
v_call: TRBV7-9

cdr3_nt: TGTGCCAGCAGCTTAGTATGGTCGGGGGAGCAGTTCTTC
cdr3_aa: CASSLVWSGEQFF
d_call: -
j_call: TRBJ2-1
clone_size: -
v_call: TRBV7-2

cdr3_nt: TGTGCCAGCAGTTTGGCAACCAGGACAGGGTTTGACACTGAAGCTTTCTTT
cdr3_aa: CASSLATRTGFDTEAFF
d_call: TRBD1
j_call: TRBJ1-1
clone_size: -
v_call: TRBV28

cdr3_nt: TGTGCCAGCAGCTTAGCCCAGTACCAAGAGACCCAGTACTTC
cdr3_aa: CASSLAQYQETQYF
d_call: -
j_call: TRBJ2-5
clone_size: -
v_call: TRBV7-2

cdr3_nt: TGTGCCAGCAGCGTAGATGGGTGGCGCGAGCAGTACTTC
cdr3_aa: CASSVDGWREQYF
d_call: -
j_call: TRBJ2-7
clone_size: -
v_call: TRBV9

cdr3_nt: TGTGCCTGGACCAGGGGGCTAAACTACGAGCAGTACTTC
cdr3_aa: CAWTRGLNYEQYF
d_call: TRBD1
j_call: TRBJ2-7
clone_size: -
v_call: TRBV30

cdr3_nt: TGTGCCAGCAGTTTGGGCCCCAATCAGCCCCAGCATTTT
cdr3_aa: CASSLGPNQPQHF
d_call: -
j_call: TRBJ1-5
clone_size: few
v_call: TRBV27

cdr3_nt: TGTGCCAGCAGTTTTCTTCAGGGGTATTCCAAAAACATTCAGTACTTC
cdr3_aa: CASSFLQGYSKNIQYF
d_call: -
j_call: TRBJ2-4
clone_size: once
v_call: TRBV28

cdr3_nt: TGCGCCAGCAGCCTCCGGACGAATTACAATGAGCAGTTCTTC
cdr3_aa: CASSLRTNYNEQFF
d_call: -
j_call: TRBJ2-1
clone_size: once
v_call: TRBV5-1

cdr3_nt: TGCGCCAGCAGCCAAGTCGATCTGGGTCTCTATAGCAATCAGCCCCAGCATTTT
cdr3_aa: CASSQVDLGLYSNQPQHF
d_call: -
j_call: TRBJ1-5
clone_size: -
v_call: TRBV4-1

cdr3_nt: TGTGCCAGCAGCTTGGGAGGGGGATCTAACTATGGCTACACCTTC
cdr3_aa: CASSLGGGSNYGYTF
d_call: -
j_call: TRBJ1-2
clone_size: large
v_call: TRBV7-9

cdr3_nt: TGTGCCAGCTCACCAACTGGAGAGGGCACAGATACGCAGTATTTT
cdr3_aa: CASSPTGEGTDTQYF
d_call: -
j_call: TRBJ2-3
clone_size: -
v_call: TRBV18

cdr3_nt: TGTGCCAGCAGTTTAGGAACAGTGAACACTGAAGCTTTCTTT
cdr3_aa: CASSLGTVNTEAFF
d_call: -
j_call: TRBJ1-1
clone_size: -
v_call: TRBV28

cdr3_nt: TGTGCCAGCAGCCAAGCGCCCGGGACTAGCGGGGGAGGGCAGTATTTT
cdr3_aa: CASSQAPGTSGGGQYF
d_call: TRBD2
j_call: TRBJ2-3
clone_size: -
v_call: TRBV4-2

cdr3_nt: TGTGCCAGCAGTTACCTCCAGGGGGTTTCGGGGACCCAGTACTTC
cdr3_aa: CASSYLQGVSGTQYF
d_call: TRBD1
j_call: TRBJ2-5
clone_size: -
v_call: TRBV6-5

cdr3_nt: TGCGCCAGCAGCCAAGACCAGGGTCACGGCTACGAGCAGTACTTC
cdr3_aa: CASSQDQGHGYEQYF
d_call: -
j_call: TRBJ2-7
clone_size: -
v_call: TRBV4-1

cdr3_nt: TGCGCCAGCAGCCAAGGACTAGCGAGTTACAATGAGCAGTTCTTC
cdr3_aa: CASSQGLASYNEQFF
d_call: TRBD2
j_call: TRBJ2-1
clone_size: -
v_call: TRBV4-1

cdr3_nt: TGTGCCAGCAGCCTCCTCGACGGGTCCTACAATGAGCAGTTCTTC
cdr3_aa: CASSLLDGSYNEQFF
d_call: -
j_call: TRBJ2-1
clone_size: -
v_call: TRBV14

cdr3_nt: TGTGCCAGCAGCAGGACAGCTAACACTGAAGCTTTCTTT
cdr3_aa: CASSRTANTEAFF
d_call: -
j_call: TRBJ1-1
clone_size: -
v_call: TRBV6-5

cdr3_nt: TGCGCCAGCAGCCCGACAATAAGCACAGATACGCAGTATTTT
cdr3_aa: CASSPTISTDTQYF
d_call: -
j_call: TRBJ2-3
clone_size: once
v_call: TRBV4-3